The TCR beta chain described here comes from a study of TIL therapy for anti-PD-1-resistant metastatic lung cancer. Study-level background: Median tumor PD-L1 proportion score was under 6.5%. By whole-exome sequencing, median non-synonymous tumor mutation burden was under 1.9 mutations per megabase. Points from the study as a whole: After infusion, TIL clonotypes partly replaced peripheral T cells and declined over months.

Only a few counts were recorded for this clone. Its antigen is undetermined. This was the immunoSEQ v3 assay. Some clones are missing from TCRdb's copy, which holds only in-frame ones; the method was immunoSEQ multiplex PCR. The sample gives fewer than 20,000 clones, 83% of which show up once; about 2.2% is in the top ten. As to time point: pre-treatment sample, taken before nivolumab and TIL therapy. Losses at the gene ends were 0 bases for V and 3 bases for J; bases not matched to a gene: 11. This CDR3 is 19 amino acids long. Germline-derived CDR1 and CDR2 are SGDLS and YYNGEE. This receptor was identified in a person between 25 and 79 years old with non-small cell lung cancer. The chain uses TRBV9 and TRBJ2-7; 14 bases are a match to TRBD2. The sample was blood, taken at baseline. DNA for the CDR3: TGTGCCAGCAGCGTAGGGACTAGCGGGAGGAGTACACGTGTCTACGAGCAGTACTTC. Translating gives CASSVGTSGRSTRVYEQYF.